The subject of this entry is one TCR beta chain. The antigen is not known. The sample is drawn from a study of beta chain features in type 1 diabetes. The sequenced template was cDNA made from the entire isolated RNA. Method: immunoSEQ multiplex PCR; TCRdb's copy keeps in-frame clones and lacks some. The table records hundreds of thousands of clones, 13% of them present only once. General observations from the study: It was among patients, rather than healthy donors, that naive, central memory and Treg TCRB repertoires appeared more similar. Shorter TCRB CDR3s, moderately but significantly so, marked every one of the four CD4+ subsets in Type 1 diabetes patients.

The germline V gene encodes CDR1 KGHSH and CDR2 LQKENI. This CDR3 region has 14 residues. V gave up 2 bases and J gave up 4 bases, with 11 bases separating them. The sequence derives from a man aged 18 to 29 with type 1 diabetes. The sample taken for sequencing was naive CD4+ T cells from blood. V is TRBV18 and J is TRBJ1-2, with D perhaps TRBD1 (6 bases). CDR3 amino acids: CASSPNGGSYGYTF. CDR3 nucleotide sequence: TGTGCCAGCTCACCAAACGGGGGCTCCTATGGCTACACCTTC.